These T cell receptor beta chains were read from a single sample in a study of Ad26.COV2.S vaccination and SARS-CoV-2 variants. Profiled with immunoSEQ multiplex PCR; TCRdb holds only in-frame clones, not every one. Among about 390,000 clones listed, about 88% were seen once. Material: peripheral blood, obtained in a trial of Ad26.COV2.S vaccine versus placebo. The receptors were sampled from a person between 18 and 65 years old who received the Ad26.COV2.S COVID-19 vaccine or a placebo. CDR3s include the opening cysteine and the closing phenylalanine or tryptophan. Fields, in order: clone size, V gene, D gene, J gene, CDR3 protein, CDR3 DNA. D genes are given only for firm matches. A clone size is listed for some rows: how often the clone was seen (once, few, many), or a class if it is expanded.

>.|TRBV6-1|TRBD1|TRBJ2-5
CASSEEAGTGQETQYF
TGTGCCAGCAGTGAAGAAGCCGGGACAGGGCAAGAGACCCAGTACTTC
>.|TRBV27|.|TRBJ1-2
CASSSIAGGTFRGYTF
TGTGCCAGCAGTTCCATCGCCGGCGGGACGTTTCGTGGCTACACCTTC
>.|TRBV20-1|.|TRBJ2-7
CSSSGALREQYF
TGCAGTTCAAGTGGGGCCCTGAGGGAGCAGTACTTC
>.|TRBV9|.|TRBJ2-1
CASSDSYNEQFF
TGTGCCAGCAGCGACTCCTACAATGAGCAGTTCTTC
>.|TRBV27|TRBD2|TRBJ2-1
CASSRERGAPPNEQFF
TGTGCCAGCAGTAGAGAGCGGGGGGCCCCCCCCAATGAGCAGTTCTTC
>few|TRBV10-3|.|TRBJ2-7
CAISESAFGFPNYEQYF
TGTGCCATCAGTGAGTCGGCTTTTGGGTTCCCCAACTACGAGCAGTACTTC
>.|TRBV2|.|TRBJ1-4
CASRYNRVANEKLFF
TGTGCCAGCAGATACAACAGGGTTGCTAATGAAAAACTGTTTTTT
>.|TRBV24-1|.|TRBJ1-5
CATSIPQGRRSRSRQPQHF
TGTGCCACCAGTATCCCACAGGGTCGTCGATCCAGGTCGCGTCAGCCCCAGCATTTT
>.|TRBV10-3|.|TRBJ1-1
CAISVIRGRNTEAFF
TGTGCCATCAGTGTCATCCGGGGGCGGAACACTGAAGCTTTCTTT
>.|TRBV20-1|.|TRBJ2-7
CSASGDEQYF
TGCAGTGCTAGCGGAGACGAGCAGTACTTC
>.|TRBV19|TRBD2|TRBJ2-7
CASQIIAGSGEQYF
TGTGCCAGTCAAATTATAGCGGGTTCTGGCGAGCAGTACTTC
>.|TRBV3-1/TRBV3-2|.|TRBJ1-2
CASSQVRRGRAPYGYTF
TGTGCCAGCAGCCAAGTGAGGAGAGGGAGGGCCCCCTATGGCTACACCTTC
>.|TRBV6-2/TRBV6-3|.|TRBJ1-2
CASSYSHYGYTF
TGTGCCAGCAGTTACTCCCACTATGGCTACACCTTC
>.|TRBV27|.|TRBJ1-2
CASSLYRWISLENYTF
TGTGCCAGCAGTTTATACCGATGGATTTCACTTGAGAACTACACCTTC
>.|TRBV9|TRBD1|TRBJ1-1
CASSVGQGRDTEAFF
TGTGCCAGCAGCGTCGGACAGGGGCGCGACACTGAAGCTTTCTTT
>.|TRBV19|.|TRBJ1-2
CASERDGNYGYTF
TGTGCCAGTGAAAGGGACGGGAACTATGGCTACACCTTC
>.|TRBV3-1/TRBV3-2|.|TRBJ1-3
CASSQVGGTRNTIYF
TGTGCCAGCAGCCAAGTAGGAGGTACAAGAAACACCATATATTTT
>.|TRBV30|TRBD2|TRBJ2-7
CAWGVGGSFYEQYF
TGTGCCTGGGGAGTGGGGGGGTCCTTCTACGAGCAGTACTTC
>.|TRBV7-2|.|TRBJ2-3
CASSLFRFSSTDTQYF
TGTGCCAGCAGCTTATTCCGTTTCTCTAGCACAGATACGCAGTATTTT
>.|TRBV2|TRBD2|TRBJ2-5
CASSIQRGGELETQYF
TGTGCCAGCAGTATTCAGCGGGGGGGCGAGTTGGAGACCCAGTACTTC
>.|TRBV30|TRBD1|TRBJ1-5
CAWGGQDNQPQHF
TGTGCCTGGGGGGGACAGGACAATCAGCCCCAGCATTTT
>.|TRBV7-2|TRBD1|TRBJ1-5
CASSAGTGYQPQHF
TGTGCCAGCAGCGCCGGGACAGGATATCAGCCCCAGCATTTT
>.|TRBV7-9|.|TRBJ1-4
CASSTGLSNEKLFF
TGTGCCAGCAGCACGGGACTGAGTAATGAAAAACTGTTTTTT
>.|TRBV3-1/TRBV3-2|TRBD1|TRBJ2-3
CASGARGPDTQYF
TGTGCCAGCGGGGCCAGGGGGCCAGATACGCAGTATTTT
>.|TRBV6-1|.|TRBJ1-5
CASSDGGANQPQHF
TGTGCCAGCAGTGACGGGGGCGCGAATCAGCCCCAGCATTTT
>.|TRBV29-1|TRBD1|TRBJ1-1
CSVEGQGQGGIEAFF
TGCAGCGTTGAAGGTCAAGGACAGGGGGGGATCGAAGCTTTCTTT
>.|TRBV5-4|.|TRBJ2-7
CASSPSRGGGTYEQYF
TGTGCCAGCAGCCCTTCGAGAGGGGGGGGGACCTACGAGCAGTACTTC
>.|TRBV12-3/TRBV12-4|TRBD1|TRBJ1-6
CASSEQGAPLHF
TGTGCCAGCAGTGAGCAGGGGGCCCCCCTCCACTTT
>.|TRBV5-6|TRBD1|TRBJ1-2
CASFLSDRGEYGYTF
TGTGCCAGCTTCCTCTCCGACAGGGGAGAGTATGGCTACACCTTC
>.|TRBV7-2|.|TRBJ2-7
CASSLGGGISYEQYF
TGTGCCAGCAGCTTAGGGGGGGGCATATCCTACGAGCAGTACTTC
>.|TRBV2|TRBD1|TRBJ1-5
CASRGDRNSNQPQHF
TGTGCCAGCAGAGGGGACAGAAATAGCAATCAGCCCCAGCATTTT
>.|TRBV6-5|.|TRBJ2-7
CASSNPMVSYEQYF
TGTGCCAGCAGCAACCCCATGGTGTCCTACGAGCAGTACTTC
>few|TRBV7-9|.|TRBJ2-1
CASSSTATPYNEQFF
TGTGCCAGCAGCTCAACAGCAACTCCCTACAATGAGCAGTTCTTC
>once|TRBV6-2/TRBV6-3|TRBD1|TRBJ1-1
CASSSDRGKGGYPEAFF
TGTGCCAGCAGTTCGGACAGGGGTAAAGGGGGCTACCCTGAAGCTTTCTTT
>.|TRBV19|.|TRBJ2-3
CASSGYTDTQYF
TGTGCCAGTTCCGGCTACACAGATACGCAGTATTTT
>.|TRBV5-5|TRBD1|TRBJ2-1
CASSLRGGDYNEQFF
TGTGCCAGCAGCTTGAGAGGGGGCGACTACAATGAGCAGTTCTTC
>.|TRBV6-4|TRBD1|TRBJ2-1
CASSDSFRGPPYNEQFF
TGTGCCAGCAGTGACTCCTTTAGGGGGCCCCCCTACAATGAGCAGTTCTTC
>.|TRBV2|.|TRBJ1-1
CASNTGRNTEAFF
TGTGCCAGCAATACAGGGAGGAACACTGAAGCTTTCTTT
>.|TRBV19|TRBD2|TRBJ2-2
CATLPGLAGTGELFF
TGTGCCACGCTGCCGGGACTAGCGGGAACCGGGGAGCTGTTTTTT
>.|TRBV13|.|TRBJ1-5
CASSQFNQPQHF
TGTGCCAGCAGTCAATTTAATCAGCCCCAGCATTTT
>.|TRBV7-2|.|TRBJ1-1
CASSLAIKNTEAFF
TGTGCCAGCAGCTTAGCGATCAAGAACACTGAAGCTTTCTTT
>once|TRBV3-1/TRBV3-2|TRBD1|TRBJ2-7
CASSQGLRRTGGFREQYF
TGTGCCAGCAGCCAAGGGCTAAGAAGGACAGGGGGCTTTCGGGAGCAGTACTTC
>few|TRBV12-3/TRBV12-4|.|TRBJ1-2
CASSLLGGGYTF
TGTGCCAGCAGTTTGCTCGGAGGTGGCTACACCTTC
>.|TRBV15|TRBD1|TRBJ1-2
CATSRERYRGEGYTF
TGTGCCACCAGCAGAGAGAGGTACAGGGGCGAGGGCTACACCTTC